Here is one T cell receptor (beta chain) with its context. The antigen remains undetermined. The sample is drawn from a study of cytomegalovirus exposure and HLA in healthy donors. Study-wide results and caveats: Productive status was seen about 90% or about 30% of the time for most TCR beta V segments in an earlier analysis. A likely sequencing artifact accounted for one observed cluster of highly shared sequence variants. The authors enumerated 150 to 200 TCR beta chains as linked to cytomegalovirus.

Healthy bone marrow donors formed the donor group. 60 Vbeta and 13 Jbeta primers were used in PCR. Generated by immunoSEQ multiplex PCR, the TCRdb table keeps only in-frame clones and is missing some. The sample contains around 200,000 clones, roughly 80% of which appear only once. Trimming shortened V by 2 bases and J by 4 bases, and 8 bases separated the two germline ends. Germline V gene sequence: CDR1 KGHSH, CDR2 LQKENI. The CDR3 consists of 13 residues. Sequencing was done on a sample of PBMCs. This receptor was taken from a man between 40 and 49 years old in good health and CMV-seropositive. The chain is built from TRBV18 and TRBJ1-1; D remains unclear. CDR3 amino acids: CASSPGEITEAFF. The CDR3 nucleotides read TGTGCCAGCTCACCAGGGGAGATCACTGAAGCTTTCTTT.